The rows below give T cell receptor beta chains drawn from one sample of a study of blood T cell repertoires in COVID-19. Clones were read by immunoSEQ multiplex PCR, and TCRdb kept only the in-frame ones, dropping some. The sample shows about 220,000 clones, roughly 88% of them seen only once. The sample was peripheral blood. The receptors were sampled from a man aged 40-49 years who had recovered from COVID-19. The CDR3 runs from the conserved cysteine through the conserved F or W. A D gene is named only where the DNA matches it firmly. A clone size is listed for some rows: how often the clone was seen (once, few, many), or a class if it is expanded.

d_gene	v_gene	abundance	j_gene	CDR3aa	CDR3nt
TRBD1	TRBV4-1	-	TRBJ1-2	CASSPSRGHYGYTF	TGCGCCAGCAGCCCGTCGAGGGGGCACTATGGCTACACCTTC
-	TRBV12-3/TRBV12-4	-	TRBJ2-3	CASRLTLDTQYF	TGTGCCAGCAGATTAACTTTGGATACGCAGTATTTT
TRBD1	TRBV30	-	TRBJ1-2	CAWSSQTGGGLGYGYTF	TGTGCCTGGAGTTCTCAAACAGGGGGCGGGTTAGGATATGGCTACACCTTC
TRBD2	TRBV27	-	TRBJ2-7	CASSLFGGEEQYF	TGTGCCAGCAGTTTATTCGGGGGGGAGGAGCAGTACTTC
-	TRBV15	-	TRBJ1-5	CATSRVGSSNQPQHF	TGTGCCACCAGCAGAGTGGGCAGTAGCAATCAGCCCCAGCATTTT
-	TRBV6-1	-	TRBJ1-5	CASSEASWDFNQPQHF	TGTGCCAGCAGTGAAGCGAGTTGGGACTTCAATCAGCCCCAGCATTTT
-	TRBV7-2	-	TRBJ2-7	CASSSNYEQYF	TGTGCCAGCAGCTCAAACTACGAGCAGTACTTC
TRBD1	TRBV2	-	TRBJ1-5	CASSARDRGNQPQHF	TGTGCCAGCAGTGCAAGGGACAGGGGTAATCAGCCCCAGCATTTT
-	TRBV12-5	-	TRBJ2-5	CASGLVPLLGRVGETQYF	TGTGCTAGTGGTTTGGTTCCTCTCCTCGGCAGGGTGGGAGAGACCCAGTACTTC
TRBD2	TRBV7-9	-	TRBJ2-1	CASSTGTSGRMDEQFF	TGTGCCAGCAGCACAGGGACTAGCGGGAGGATGGATGAGCAGTTCTTC
-	TRBV27	once	TRBJ1-2	CASSLEFPPGGGYTF	TGTGCCAGCAGTTTAGAGTTTCCCCCGGGAGGTGGCTACACCTTC
-	TRBV3-1/TRBV3-2	-	TRBJ1-4	CASSQAGATNEKLFF	TGTGCCAGCAGCCAAGCGGGTGCAACTAATGAAAAACTGTTTTTT
TRBD1	TRBV3-1/TRBV3-2	-	TRBJ1-5	CASSQGTGGHQPQHF	TGTGCCAGCAGCCAAGGGACAGGGGGCCATCAGCCCCAGCATTTT
-	TRBV11-3	once	TRBJ2-2	CASSRTTNTGELFF	TGTGCCAGCAGCCGGACTACGAACACCGGGGAGCTGTTTTTT
-	TRBV28	-	TRBJ1-2	CASSPPVQTRANYGYTF	TGTGCCAGCAGTCCCCCGGTACAGACGCGAGCTAACTATGGCTACACCTTC
-	TRBV29-1	-	TRBJ1-1	CSVARGAVAEAFF	TGCAGCGTTGCTAGGGGCGCGGTCGCTGAAGCTTTCTTT
-	TRBV7-9	-	TRBJ1-2	CASSNQEGYGYTF	TGTGCCAGCAGCAATCAGGAGGGCTATGGCTACACCTTC
-	TRBV6-2/TRBV6-3	-	TRBJ2-5	CASSYRGSQETQYF	TGTGCCAGCAGTTACCGTGGTAGCCAAGAGACCCAGTACTTC
-	TRBV5-1	-	TRBJ2-1	CASSIGSQGLVDEQFF	TGCGCCAGCAGCATAGGCTCACAGGGTTTGGTGGATGAGCAGTTCTTC
-	TRBV6-6	-	TRBJ1-1	CASSNPGTEAFF	TGTGCCAGCAGCAACCCAGGGACTGAAGCTTTCTTT
TRBD1	TRBV5-1	-	TRBJ2-7	CASKGASYEQYF	TGCGCCAGCAAGGGGGCCTCCTACGAGCAGTACTTC
-	TRBV6-5	-	TRBJ2-1	CASSWGPDYYNEQFF	TGTGCCAGCAGTTGGGGGCCCGACTACTACAATGAGCAGTTCTTC
TRBD1	TRBV19	-	TRBJ1-2	CASSIGGTGRNYGYTF	TGTGCCAGTAGTATAGGTGGGACAGGGCGAAACTATGGCTACACCTTC
TRBD2	TRBV30	-	TRBJ2-7	CAWSVFSGANEQYF	TGTGCCTGGAGTGTATTCAGCGGGGCCAACGAGCAGTACTTC
TRBD2	TRBV27	once	TRBJ2-7	CASSPSGRARGLYEQYF	TGTGCCAGCAGCCCTAGCGGGAGGGCCAGAGGGCTCTACGAGCAGTACTTC
TRBD2	TRBV9	few	TRBJ2-2	CASSGKTSELGELFF	TGTGCCAGCAGCGGCAAGACTAGCGAGTTGGGGGAGCTGTTTTTT
-	TRBV27	-	TRBJ1-1	CASKRRGEAFF	TGTGCCAGCAAGAGGAGGGGTGAAGCTTTCTTT
-	TRBV9	-	TRBJ1-4	CASSVGRNEKLFF	TGTGCCAGCAGCGTAGGTCGGAATGAAAAACTGTTTTTT
TRBD2	TRBV7-9	-	TRBJ2-5	CASSSGLAQETQYF	TGTGCCAGCAGTTCCGGACTAGCCCAAGAGACCCAGTACTTC
-	TRBV5-1	-	TRBJ2-5	CASSFGQNKETQYF	TGCGCCAGCAGCTTTGGACAGAACAAAGAGACCCAGTACTTC
-	TRBV5-1	-	TRBJ1-2	CASRAGYGYTF	TGCGCCAGCAGGGCAGGCTATGGCTACACCTTC
-	TRBV18	-	TRBJ2-2	CASSPTNGQGGTGELFF	TGTGCCAGCTCACCAACGAATGGACAGGGAGGGACCGGGGAGCTGTTTTTT
-	TRBV29-1	-	TRBJ1-2	CSVAGDYGYTF	TGCAGCGTTGCCGGAGACTATGGCTACACCTTC
TRBD1	TRBV7-2	-	TRBJ2-1	CASSLFRDRQQFF	TGTGCCAGCAGCTTATTCCGGGACAGACAGCAGTTCTTC
TRBD1	TRBV4-2	-	TRBJ1-4	CASSQSVAGGTEKLFF	TGTGCCAGCAGCCAAAGTGTGGCAGGGGGGACCGAAAAACTGTTTTTT
-	TRBV20-1	few	TRBJ2-7	CSASETDSYEQYF	TGCAGTGCTAGTGAGACAGACTCCTACGAGCAGTACTTC
-	TRBV7-2	-	TRBJ2-1	CASSLGGDRSKQFF	TGTGCCAGCAGCTTAGGGGGAGACAGGTCAAAGCAGTTCTTC
-	TRBV5-3	few	TRBJ2-4	CARSSVWARGVQNIQYF	TGTGCCAGAAGCTCCGTGTGGGCCAGGGGGGTTCAAAACATTCAGTACTTC
-	TRBV6-5	-	TRBJ1-5	CASRETGNQPQHF	TGTGCCAGCAGGGAGACAGGCAATCAGCCCCAGCATTTT
-	TRBV6-5	-	TRBJ1-2	CASSPLGEGYGYTF	TGTGCCAGCAGTCCCCTCGGTGAGGGCTATGGCTACACCTTC
-	TRBV5-4	-	TRBJ2-7	CASSPASDSSYEQYF	TGTGCCAGCAGCCCCGCTTCGGACAGCTCCTACGAGCAGTACTTC
TRBD2	TRBV7-2	few	TRBJ2-7	CASSLATSGASYEQYF	TGTGCCAGCAGCTTAGCTACTAGCGGGGCCTCGTACGAGCAGTACTTC
TRBD1	TRBV30	-	TRBJ1-4	CAWSVQGTGGGYEKLFF	TGTGCCTGGAGTGTACAGGGGACAGGGGGCGGTTACGAAAAACTGTTTTTT
TRBD1	TRBV19	-	TRBJ1-4	CASGQGDEKLFF	TGTGCCAGCGGACAGGGAGATGAAAAACTGTTTTTT
TRBD1	TRBV5-1	-	TRBJ1-3	CASGDSSSSGNTIYF	TGCGCCAGCGGGGACAGTTCTAGCTCTGGAAACACCATATATTTT
-	TRBV7-7	-	TRBJ1-1	CASSLAWGAEAFF	TGTGCCAGCAGCTTAGCCTGGGGGGCTGAAGCTTTCTTT
-	TRBV6-2/TRBV6-3	few	TRBJ2-1	CASSLGGVYEQFF	TGTGCCAGCAGTTTAGGGGGTGTGTATGAGCAGTTCTTC
-	TRBV4-1	-	TRBJ2-7	CASSQEGLTGSYEQYF	TGCGCCAGCAGCCAAGAGGGACTTACCGGATCCTACGAGCAGTACTTC
-	TRBV9	-	TRBJ1-4	CASSVGSYPGDEKLFF	TGTGCCAGCAGCGTGGGGTCTTACCCAGGGGATGAAAAACTGTTTTTT
-	TRBV5-1	once	TRBJ2-2	CASSLEAGVAGELFF	TGCGCCAGCAGCTTGGAGGCAGGGGTGGCCGGGGAGCTGTTTTTT
-	TRBV4-1	-	TRBJ1-6	CASSQDSTTNSPLHF	TGCGCCAGCAGCCAGGACAGCACAACTAATTCACCCCTCCACTTT
TRBD2	TRBV15	few	TRBJ2-2	CATSKLAGVGELFF	TGTGCCACCAGCAAGCTAGCGGGAGTCGGGGAGCTGTTTTTT
-	TRBV24-1	-	TRBJ1-1	CATQQGWNTEAFF	TGTGCCACCCAACAGGGTTGGAACACTGAAGCTTTCTTT
TRBD1	TRBV7-6	-	TRBJ1-4	CASSPWTGTNEKLFF	TGTGCCAGCAGCCCGTGGACAGGGACTAATGAAAAACTGTTTTTT
-	TRBV4-3	-	TRBJ2-1	CASSLEPGNEQFF	TGCGCCAGCAGCCTAGAACCGGGGAATGAGCAGTTCTTC